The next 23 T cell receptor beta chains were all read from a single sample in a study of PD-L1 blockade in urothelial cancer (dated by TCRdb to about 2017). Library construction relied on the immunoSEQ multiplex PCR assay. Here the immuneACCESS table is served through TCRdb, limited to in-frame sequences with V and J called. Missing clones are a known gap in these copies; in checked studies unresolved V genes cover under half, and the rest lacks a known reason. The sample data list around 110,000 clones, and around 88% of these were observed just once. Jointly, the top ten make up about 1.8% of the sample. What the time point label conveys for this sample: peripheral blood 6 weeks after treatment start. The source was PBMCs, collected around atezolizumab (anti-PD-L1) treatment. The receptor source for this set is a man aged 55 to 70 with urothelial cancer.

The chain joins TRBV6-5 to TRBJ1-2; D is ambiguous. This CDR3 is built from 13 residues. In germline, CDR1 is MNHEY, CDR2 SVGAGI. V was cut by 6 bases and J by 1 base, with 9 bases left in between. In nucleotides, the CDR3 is TGTGCCAGCAGCGCCACAGATAACTATGGCTACACCTTC. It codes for CASSATDNYGYTF.

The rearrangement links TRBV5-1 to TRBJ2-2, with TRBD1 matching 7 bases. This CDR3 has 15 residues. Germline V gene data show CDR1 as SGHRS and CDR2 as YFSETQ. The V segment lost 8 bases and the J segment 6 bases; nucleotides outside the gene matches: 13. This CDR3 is CASATGLEMAGELFF. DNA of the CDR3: TGCGCCAGTGCGACAGGGTTGGAAATGGCCGGGGAGCTGTTTTTT.

CDR3 in amino acids: CASSLGVGGGTDTQYF. The CDR3 nucleotides read TGTGCCAGCAGCTTGGGGGTTGGCGGGGGCACAGATACGCAGTATTTT. The chain combines TRBV5-4 with TRBJ2-3; TRBD2 is a possible D gene (6 bases). The germline V and J ends were trimmed by 0 bases and 1 base, with 12 bases remaining between them. From germline, CDR1 is SGHNT and CDR2 YYREEE (reference sequence). The CDR3 spans 16 residues.

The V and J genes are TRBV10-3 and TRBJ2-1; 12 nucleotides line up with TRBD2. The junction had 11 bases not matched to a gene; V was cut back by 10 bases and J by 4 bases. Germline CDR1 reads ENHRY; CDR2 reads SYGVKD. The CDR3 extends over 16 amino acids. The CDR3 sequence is CATHSSGGAGYNEQFF. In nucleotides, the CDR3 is TGTGCCACCCACTCTAGCGGGGGGGCGGGGTACAATGAGCAGTTCTTC.

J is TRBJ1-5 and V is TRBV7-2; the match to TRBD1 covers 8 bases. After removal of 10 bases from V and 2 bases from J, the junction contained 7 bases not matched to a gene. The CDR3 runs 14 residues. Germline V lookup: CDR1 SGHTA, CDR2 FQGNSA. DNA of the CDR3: TGTGCCACTAGACAGGGGAACGGCAATCAGCCCCAGCATTTT. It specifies CATRQGNGNQPQHF.

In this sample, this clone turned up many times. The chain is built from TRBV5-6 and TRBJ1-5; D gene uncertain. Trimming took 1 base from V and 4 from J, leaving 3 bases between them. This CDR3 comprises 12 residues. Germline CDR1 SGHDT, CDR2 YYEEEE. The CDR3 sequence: CASSLSNQPQHF. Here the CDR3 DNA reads TGTGCCAGCAGCTTGTCTAATCAGCCCCAGCATTTT. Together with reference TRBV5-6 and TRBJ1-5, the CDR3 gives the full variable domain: DAGVTQSPTHLIKTRGQQVTLRCSPKSGHDTVSWYQQALGQGPQFIFQYYEEEERQRGNFPDRFSGHQFPNYSSELNVNALLLGDSALYLCASSLSNQPQHFGDGTRLSIL.

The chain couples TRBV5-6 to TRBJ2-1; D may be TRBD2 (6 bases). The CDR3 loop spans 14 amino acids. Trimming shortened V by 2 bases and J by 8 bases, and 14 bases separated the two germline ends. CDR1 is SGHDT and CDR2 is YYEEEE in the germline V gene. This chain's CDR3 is CASSFRQPGDEQFF. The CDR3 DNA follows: TGTGCCAGCAGCTTCCGGCAGCCGGGGGATGAGCAGTTCTTC.

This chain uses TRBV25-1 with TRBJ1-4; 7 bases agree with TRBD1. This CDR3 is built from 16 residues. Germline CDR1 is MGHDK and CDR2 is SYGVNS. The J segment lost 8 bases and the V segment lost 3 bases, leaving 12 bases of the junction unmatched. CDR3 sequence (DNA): TGTGCCAGCAGTGAGCGAACAGGGGTTCCTGTCGAAAAACTGTTTTTT. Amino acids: CASSERTGVPVEKLFF.

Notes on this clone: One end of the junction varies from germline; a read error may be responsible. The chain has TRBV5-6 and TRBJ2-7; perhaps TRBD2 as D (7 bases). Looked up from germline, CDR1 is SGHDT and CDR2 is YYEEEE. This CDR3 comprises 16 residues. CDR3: CASTLRGGAGSYEQYF. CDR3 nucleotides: TGTGCCAGCACCTTGAGGGGGGGCGCCGGCTCCTACGAGCAGTACTTC.

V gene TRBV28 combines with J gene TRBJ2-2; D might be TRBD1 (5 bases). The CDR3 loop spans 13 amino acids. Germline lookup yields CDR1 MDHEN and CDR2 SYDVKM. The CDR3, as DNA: TGTACGGCCCAGGGCACGAACACCGGGGAGCTGTTTTTT. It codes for CTAQGTNTGELFF.

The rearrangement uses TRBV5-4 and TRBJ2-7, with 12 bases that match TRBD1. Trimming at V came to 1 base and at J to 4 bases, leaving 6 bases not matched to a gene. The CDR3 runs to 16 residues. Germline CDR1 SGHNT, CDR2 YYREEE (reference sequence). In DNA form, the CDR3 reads TGTGCCAGCAGCTTGTCCCGGGACAGGGGGCAGTACGAGCAGTACTTC. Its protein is CASSLSRDRGQYEQYF.

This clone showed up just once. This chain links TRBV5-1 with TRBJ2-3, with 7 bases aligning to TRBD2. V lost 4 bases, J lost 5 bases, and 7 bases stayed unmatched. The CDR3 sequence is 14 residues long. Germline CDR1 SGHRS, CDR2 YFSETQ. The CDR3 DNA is TGCGCCAGCAGCCCGGGGAGGGTCGGAGATACGCAGTATTTT. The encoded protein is CASSPGRVGDTQYF.

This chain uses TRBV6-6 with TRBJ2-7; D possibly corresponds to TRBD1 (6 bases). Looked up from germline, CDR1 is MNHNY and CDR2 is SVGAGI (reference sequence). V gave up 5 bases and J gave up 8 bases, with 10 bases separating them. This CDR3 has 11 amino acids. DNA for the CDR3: TGTGCCAGCAGTCCGGGACAACAGCAGTACTTC. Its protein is CASSPGQQQYF.

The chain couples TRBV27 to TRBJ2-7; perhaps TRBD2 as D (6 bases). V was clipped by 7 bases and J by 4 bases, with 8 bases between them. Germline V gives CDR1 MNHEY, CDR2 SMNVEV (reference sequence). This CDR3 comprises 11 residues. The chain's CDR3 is CASIRGYEQYF. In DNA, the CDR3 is TGTGCCAGCATCCGGGGGTACGAGCAGTACTTC.

CDR3 DNA sequence: TGTGCCAGCAGCTTTAAGAGGGCGACCGGGGAGCTGTTTTTT. Its protein product is CASSFKRATGELFF. The V gene is TRBV7-2, the J gene TRBJ2-2, with D possibly matching TRBD2 (5 bases). Germline CDR1 SGHTA, CDR2 FQGNSA. V dropped 3 bases and J dropped 5 bases, with 10 bases sitting between them. The CDR3 sequence is 14 residues long.

The chain's CDR3 is CASSSEGAWSTEAFF. CDR3 coding DNA: TGTGCCAGCAGCTCCGAGGGGGCTTGGAGTACTGAAGCTTTCTTT. V and J are TRBV9 and TRBJ1-1; the match to TRBD1 covers 7 bases. Germline assignment: CDR1 SGDLS and CDR2 YYNGEE. This CDR3 contains 15 residues. Losses at the gene ends were 4 bases for V and 5 bases for J; bases not matched to a gene: 11.

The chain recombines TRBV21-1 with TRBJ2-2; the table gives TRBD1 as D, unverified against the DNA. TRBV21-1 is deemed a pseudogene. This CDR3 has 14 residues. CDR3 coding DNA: TGTGCCAGCAGCGAAAAACAGGGTCCCGGGGAGCTGTTTTTT. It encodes CASSEKQGPGELFF.

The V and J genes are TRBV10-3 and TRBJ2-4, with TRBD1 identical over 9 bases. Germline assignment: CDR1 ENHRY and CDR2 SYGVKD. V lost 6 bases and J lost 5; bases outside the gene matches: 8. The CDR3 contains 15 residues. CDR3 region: CAIRGTGSLENIQYF. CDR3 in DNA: TGTGCCATCAGGGGGACAGGGAGCCTTGAAAACATTCAGTACTTC.

The DNA of the CDR3 is TGTGCCAGCAGTTCCCAGGGTATACAAGAGACCCAGTACTTC. It specifies CASSSQGIQETQYF. V and J are TRBV7-6 and TRBJ2-5; a possible D gene is TRBD1 (5 bases). V shed 6 bases and J shed 2 bases, with 13 bases lying between them. The CDR3 covers 14 residues. Germline CDR1 and CDR2: SGHVS and FNYEAQ.

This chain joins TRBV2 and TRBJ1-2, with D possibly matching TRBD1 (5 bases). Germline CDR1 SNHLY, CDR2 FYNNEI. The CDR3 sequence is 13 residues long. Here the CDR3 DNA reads TGTGCTCTCAGGGTGGGCACCAACTATGGCTACACCTTC. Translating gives CALRVGTNYGYTF.

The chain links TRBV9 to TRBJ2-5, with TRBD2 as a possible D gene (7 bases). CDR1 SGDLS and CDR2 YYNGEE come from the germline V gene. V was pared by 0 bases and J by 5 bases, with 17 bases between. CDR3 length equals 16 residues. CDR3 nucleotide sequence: TGTGCCAGCAGCGTAGGAGGGGGGGCCACAATGGAGACCCAGTACTTC. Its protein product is CASSVGGGATMETQYF. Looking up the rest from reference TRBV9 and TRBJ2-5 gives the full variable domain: DSGVTQTPKHLITATGQRVTLRCSPRSGDLSVYWYQQSLDQGLQFLIQYYNGEERAKGNILERFSAQQFPDLHSELNLSSLELGDSALYFCASSVGGGATMETQYFGPGTRLLVL.

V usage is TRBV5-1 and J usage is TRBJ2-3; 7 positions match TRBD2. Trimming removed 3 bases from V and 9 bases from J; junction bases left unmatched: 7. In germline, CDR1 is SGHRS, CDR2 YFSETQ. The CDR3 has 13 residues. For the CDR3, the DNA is TGCGCCAGCAGCTCGCCCGGGGAGGGAACGCAGTATTTT. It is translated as CASSSPGEGTQYF.

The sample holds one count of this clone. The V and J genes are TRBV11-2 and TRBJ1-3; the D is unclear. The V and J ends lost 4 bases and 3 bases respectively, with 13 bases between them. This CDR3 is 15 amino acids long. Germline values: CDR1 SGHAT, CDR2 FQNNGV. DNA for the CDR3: TGTGCCAGCAGCTCGCCCGGGTTTAGTGGAAACACCATATATTTT. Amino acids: CASSSPGFSGNTIYF.